Given below is one T cell receptor (beta chain) in context. The table came from immunoSEQ multiplex PCR; TCRdb's copy has only in-frame clones and leaves some out. The sample holds about 140,000 clones, about 80% seen once. The data were taken from a study of blood T cell repertoires in COVID-19. Study information: Collection of acute and convalescent COVID-19 samples took place in the United States, Italy and Spain. The analysed material was cDNA or gDNA that came from T cells, B-cell-depleted T cells, or PBMCs.

Trimming removed 0 bases at V and 8 bases at J, with 10 bases between. The CDR3 length is 13 residues. Germline V CDR1 and CDR2: MGHRA, YSYEKL. The chain links TRBV4-1 to TRBJ1-2, with D possibly TRBD1 on 6 matching bases. The TCR originated in a man aged 45-60 years with acute or convalescent COVID-19. The sequenced sample consisted of peripheral blood. CDR3 coding DNA: TGCGCCAGCAGCCAAGATAGCGGGGGCGGCTACACCTTC. This translates into CASSQDSGGGYTF.